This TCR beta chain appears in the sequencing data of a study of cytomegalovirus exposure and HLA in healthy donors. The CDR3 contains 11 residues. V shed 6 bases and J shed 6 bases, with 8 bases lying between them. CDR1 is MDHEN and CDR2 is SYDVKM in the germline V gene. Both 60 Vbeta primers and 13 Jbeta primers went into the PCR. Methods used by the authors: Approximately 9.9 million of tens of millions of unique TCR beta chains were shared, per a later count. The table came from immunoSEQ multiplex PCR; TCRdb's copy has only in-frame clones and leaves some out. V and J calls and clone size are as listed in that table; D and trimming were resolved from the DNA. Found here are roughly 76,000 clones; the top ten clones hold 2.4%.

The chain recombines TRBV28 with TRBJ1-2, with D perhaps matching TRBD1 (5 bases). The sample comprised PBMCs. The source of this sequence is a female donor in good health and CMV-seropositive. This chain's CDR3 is CASRSGHGYTF. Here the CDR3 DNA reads TGTGCCAGCAGGTCAGGGCATGGCTACACCTTC.